A selection of T cell receptor beta chains follows, all from one sample in a study of regulatory T cells in long-lasting Graves disease. Using its own MiXCR run on the multiplex PCR reads, TCRdb lists one record per CDR3 protein. The sample shows roughly 470,000 distinct CDR3 sequences, around 20% of them seen only once. The sample consisted of peripheral blood mononuclear cells (PBMCs), taken when the disease was refractory, from a patient treated with antithyroid drugs. The origin of the receptors is a female donor with Graves disease. CDR3s include the opening cysteine and the closing phenylalanine or tryptophan. D genes are given only for firm matches. Clone size is given for some rows only: seen once, a few or many times, or a class if the clone is expanded.

CDR3: CASSSLGTWDSPLHF
DNA: TGTGCCAGCAGTAGCCTTGGGACTTGGGATTCACCCCTCCACTTT
V: TRBV27
J: TRBJ1-6
D: .
size: many

CDR3: CASSTTAPKGGGDTEAFF
DNA: TGTGCCAGCAGTACCACAGCCCCTAAAGGGGGCGGGGACACTGAAGCTTTCTTT
V: TRBV28
J: TRBJ1-1
D: TRBD1
size: few

CDR3: CASSYRAGYQPQHF
DNA: TGTGCCAGCAGTTACCGGGCAGGTTATCAGCCCCAGCATTTT
V: TRBV6-2/TRBV6-3
J: TRBJ1-5
D: .
size: .

CDR3: CASTGNNYGYTF
DNA: TGTGCCAGCACAGGGAATAACTATGGCTACACCTTC
V: TRBV6-1
J: TRBJ1-2
D: .
size: many

CDR3: CASTSGRRTEAFF
DNA: TGTGCCAGCACCTCAGGGAGGAGGACTGAAGCTTTCTTT
V: TRBV12-3/TRBV12-4
J: TRBJ1-1
D: .
size: many

CDR3: CASSQGTAHTEAFF
DNA: TGCGCCAGCAGCCAGGGGACAGCTCACACTGAAGCTTTCTTT
V: TRBV5-1
J: TRBJ1-1
D: TRBD1
size: .

CDR3: CASSVGGGGRASYEQYF
DNA: TGTGCCAGCAGCGTAGGAGGGGGCGGGAGGGCCTCCTACGAGCAGTACTTC
V: TRBV9
J: TRBJ2-7
D: TRBD2
size: .

CDR3: CAWETGTDTQYF
DNA: TGTGCCTGGGAGACTGGAACAGATACGCAGTATTTT
V: TRBV30
J: TRBJ2-3
D: .
size: .

CDR3: CASSELETRNTGELFF
DNA: TGTGCCAGCAGTGAACTTGAGACTAGAAACACCGGGGAGCTGTTTTTT
V: TRBV6-1
J: TRBJ2-2
D: .
size: many

CDR3: CASSFVGPRELFF
DNA: TGTGCCAGCAGCTTCGTAGGACCCCGGGAGCTGTTTTTT
V: TRBV11-2
J: TRBJ2-2
D: .
size: many

CDR3: CASSLVREMNTEAFF
DNA: TGTGCCAGCAGTTTGGTCCGGGAAATGAACACTGAAGCTTTCTTT
V: TRBV28
J: TRBJ1-1
D: .
size: many

CDR3: CASSFAGTGGTDTQYF
DNA: TGTGCCAGCAGCTTCGCCGGGACAGGGGGCACAGATACGCAGTATTTT
V: TRBV7-8
J: TRBJ2-3
D: TRBD1
size: once

CDR3: CASSLEEGYEQYF
DNA: TGTGCCAGCAGCTTAGAGGAGGGCTACGAGCAGTACTTC
V: TRBV7-3
J: TRBJ2-7
D: .
size: few

CDR3: CASSLTSGTDTQYF
DNA: TGTGCCAGCAGTCTGACTAGCGGGACAGATACGCAGTATTTT
V: TRBV28
J: TRBJ2-3
D: TRBD2
size: many

CDR3: CSVELRDDSSYEQYF
DNA: TGCAGCGTTGAGCTAAGGGACGACTCCTCCTACGAGCAGTACTTC
V: TRBV29-1
J: TRBJ2-7
D: .
size: .

CDR3: CASSLSGNGNSPLHF
DNA: TGTGCCAGCAGTTTATCGGGAAATGGCAATTCACCCCTCCACTTT
V: TRBV28
J: TRBJ1-6
D: .
size: many

CDR3: CASSPPGTGVREQYF
DNA: TGTGCCAGCAGTCCGCCCGGGACAGGGGTTCGGGAGCAGTACTTC
V: TRBV28
J: TRBJ2-7
D: TRBD1
size: many

CDR3: CASSGLAGSTDTQYF
DNA: TGTGCCAGCAGCGGATTAGCGGGTAGCACAGATACGCAGTATTTT
V: TRBV9
J: TRBJ2-3
D: TRBD2
size: few

CDR3: CASSEITAQTGGRNEKLFF
DNA: TGTGCCAGCAGTGAGATCACCGCCCAAACCGGGGGAAGGAATGAAAAACTGTTTTTT
V: TRBV2
J: TRBJ1-4
D: .
size: many

CDR3: CSVASGIAKNIQYF
DNA: TGCAGCGTTGCTAGCGGGATAGCCAAAAACATTCAGTACTTC
V: TRBV29-1
J: TRBJ2-4
D: TRBD2
size: few

CDR3: CASSVRTRLYNEQFF
DNA: TGTGCCAGTAGCGTTCGAACCAGATTATACAATGAGCAGTTCTTC
V: TRBV5-6
J: TRBJ2-1
D: .
size: once

CDR3: CASSLIGQGAHEQFF
DNA: TGTGCCAGCAGTTTAATAGGACAGGGGGCGCATGAGCAGTTCTTC
V: TRBV28
J: TRBJ2-1
D: TRBD1
size: .

CDR3: CASSEAQAGKGEAFF
DNA: TGTGCCAGCAGTGAAGCGCAAGCAGGGAAAGGTGAAGCTTTCTTT
V: TRBV6-1
J: TRBJ1-1
D: .
size: many

CDR3: CATKERPDTGELFF
DNA: TGTGCCACCAAAGAGAGGCCCGACACCGGGGAGCTGTTTTTT
V: TRBV10-3
J: TRBJ2-2
D: .
size: many

CDR3: CASSYTTGGWQETQYF
DNA: TGTGCCAGCAGTTATACTACAGGGGGCTGGCAAGAGACCCAGTACTTC
V: TRBV2
J: TRBJ2-5
D: TRBD1
size: many

CDR3: CASSLGIRHEQYF
DNA: TGTGCCAGCAGTTTGGGCATACGCCACGAGCAGTACTTC
V: TRBV12-3/TRBV12-4
J: TRBJ2-7
D: .
size: few

CDR3: CASSQSGRAKEQYF
DNA: TGTGCCAGCAGCCAGAGCGGGAGGGCGAAGGAGCAGTACTTC
V: TRBV9
J: TRBJ2-7
D: TRBD2
size: .

CDR3: CSASPLRTEAFF
DNA: TGCAGTGCTAGTCCCCTCCGAACTGAAGCTTTCTTT
V: TRBV20-1
J: TRBJ1-1
D: .
size: .

CDR3: CASSLYNQGGTEAFF
DNA: TGTGCCAGCAGCTTATATAATCAGGGAGGCACTGAAGCTTTCTTT
V: TRBV7-2
J: TRBJ1-1
D: .
size: few

CDR3: CASSPSRGLTEAFF
DNA: TGTGCCAGCAGCCCCTCTCGGGGGTTGACTGAAGCTTTCTTT
V: TRBV5-5
J: TRBJ1-1
D: .
size: many

CDR3: CASSFRGRNTEAFF
DNA: TGTGCCAGCAGCTTTCGGGGTAGGAACACTGAAGCTTTCTTT
V: TRBV14
J: TRBJ1-1
D: .
size: few

CDR3: CATTSLRETQYF
DNA: TGTGCCACCACTTCTCTTCGGGAGACCCAGTACTTC
V: TRBV6-1
J: TRBJ2-5
D: .
size: many

CDR3: CASSLDTEIAEAFF
DNA: TGTGCCAGCAGCTTGGATACAGAGATCGCGGAAGCTTTCTTT
V: TRBV5-4
J: TRBJ1-1
D: .
size: .

CDR3: CASSRLAGTFYEQYF
DNA: TGTGCCAGCAGTAGACTAGCGGGAACCTTCTACGAGCAGTACTTC
V: TRBV6-1
J: TRBJ2-7
D: TRBD2
size: many

CDR3: CASSQRGRNTGELFF
DNA: TGTGCCAGCAGCCAGCGAGGACGGAACACCGGGGAGCTGTTTTTT
V: TRBV14
J: TRBJ2-2
D: .
size: few

CDR3: CASSASPAGHDYTF
DNA: TGTGCCAGCAGTGCGTCACCAGCGGGGCATGACTACACCTTC
V: TRBV2
J: TRBJ1-2
D: .
size: .

CDR3: CASSLSGDVPSYEQYF
DNA: TGTGCCAGCAGCTTATCGGGAGACGTACCGTCCTACGAGCAGTACTTC
V: TRBV11-2
J: TRBJ2-7
D: .
size: few

CDR3: CAISRFPGKGANVLTF
DNA: TGTGCCATCAGCCGCTTTCCGGGGAAGGGGGCCAACGTCCTGACTTTC
V: TRBV10-3
J: TRBJ2-6
D: .
size: many

CDR3: CSARDPRQAPNSPLHF
DNA: TGCAGTGCTAGAGATCCGCGTCAGGCCCCGAATTCACCCCTCCACTTT
V: TRBV20-1
J: TRBJ1-6
D: .
size: many

CDR3: CASSLAWTGGYQPQHF
DNA: TGTGCCAGCAGTTTAGCATGGACAGGGGGTTATCAGCCCCAGCATTTT
V: TRBV12-3/TRBV12-4
J: TRBJ1-5
D: TRBD1
size: .

CDR3: CASSLQGLRQYF
DNA: TGTGCCAGCAGCCTACAAGGCCTCCGGCAGTACTTC
V: TRBV28
J: TRBJ2-7
D: .
size: many

CDR3: CASSDNTLNTKAFF
DNA: TGTGCCAGCAGTGATAACACATTAAACACTAAAGCTTTCTTT
V: TRBV6-1
J: TRBJ1-1
D: .
size: .

CDR3: CSARGGRGNTEAFF
DNA: TGCAGTGCTAGAGGAGGCAGGGGAAACACTGAAGCTTTCTTT
V: TRBV20-1
J: TRBJ1-1
D: .
size: many

CDR3: CSAPKGGGTYGYTF
DNA: TGCAGTGCTCCAAAAGGGGGGGGCACTTATGGCTACACCTTC
V: TRBV20-1
J: TRBJ1-2
D: .
size: few

CDR3: CASSLGHRGRTEAFF
DNA: TGCGCCAGCAGCTTGGGCCATCGAGGGCGGACTGAAGCTTTCTTT
V: TRBV5-1
J: TRBJ1-1
D: .
size: .

CDR3: CASTTNYEQYF
DNA: TGTGCCAGCACCACGAACTACGAGCAGTACTTC
V: TRBV7-8
J: TRBJ2-7
D: .
size: many